This T cell receptor beta chain was sequenced during a study of blood T cell repertoires in COVID-19 (dated by TCRdb to the early 2020s). Notes on the research overall: Samples from collaborators originated in the United States, Italy and Spain and spanned both the acute and convalescent phases of COVID-19. The material from the prospective study consisted of cDNA or gDNA derived from T cells, B-cell-depleted T cells, or PBMCs. Subjects who had been exposed to COVID-19, were actively infected with it, or had recovered from it provided the deeply sampled blood TCRbeta repertoires that made up the dataset. The repertoires were made available in a free public database intended to serve as a resource for research on the immune response to SARS-CoV-2. The samples were drawn from two sources: the first 160 participants of the ongoing ImmuneRACE study, and 1,254 subjects contributed by 6 global collaborators. Sample metadata almost always included a de-identified subject ID, COVID-19 status, age in years and sex. Where available, HLA class I and class II types were obtained from metadata supplied by the sample provider rather than from assay-based typing. Broader findings and caveats from the paper: The amount of clinical and demographic metadata varied by source and participant and was provided uncurated.

Concerning this clone itself: This clone's antigen is unknown. One base away there is no much larger clone; base qualities are not given.

TCRbeta CDR3 regions were amplified from genomic DNA by means of the immunoSEQ Assay, a bias-controlled multiplex PCR. On the study's bioinformatics: Within the assay, amplification of reference gene primers was used to estimate how many nucleated cells each sample contained. To quantify the absolute abundance of each unique TCRbeta CDR3 rearrangement, sequence reads were collapsed and filtered. For each sample, productive Simpson clonality was calculated as the square root of Simpson's diversity index over productive rearrangements. TCRdb retrieved this table from immuneACCESS and kept in-frame rearrangements only. Not all clones are present; in checked studies, unresolved V genes account for under half, and no reason is known for the remainder. That table gives V, J and clone size, and the DNA gave D and trimming. Within this sample are about 84,000 clones, with 80% to 90% of them counted one time only. The biggest ten clones account for roughly 40% of the sample.

Collaborating institutions collected whole blood in K2EDTA tubes following their own protocols. For TCRbeta analysis, collaborators shipped samples as frozen whole blood, isolated PBMCs, or DNA extracted from either of those sample types. This receptor was identified in a man of 80 years or more with active or convalescent COVID-19. Sequencing was performed on peripheral blood.

The sequence in DNA is TGTGCCAGCAGACGACTAGCGGGATCCTACGAGCAGTACTTC. Its translation is CASRRLAGSYEQYF. The receptor chain draws on TRBV6-5 and TRBJ2-7; 11 bases in the junction line up with TRBD2. The cysteine opens and the phenylalanine closes a CDR3 of 14 amino acids. Just the 42-base CDR3 DNA is kept, in frame starting at base 1. After removal of 6 bases from V and 1 base from J, the junction retains 2 bases not matched to a gene. CDR1 and CDR2 are drawn from the germline V gene: MNHEY, SVGAGI.